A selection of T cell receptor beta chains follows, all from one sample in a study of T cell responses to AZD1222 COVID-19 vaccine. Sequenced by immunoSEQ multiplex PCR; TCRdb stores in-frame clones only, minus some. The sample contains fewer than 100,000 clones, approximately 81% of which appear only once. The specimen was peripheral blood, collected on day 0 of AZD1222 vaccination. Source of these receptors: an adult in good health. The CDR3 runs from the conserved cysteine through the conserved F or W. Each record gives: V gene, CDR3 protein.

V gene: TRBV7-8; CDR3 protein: CASSLEAEKLFF
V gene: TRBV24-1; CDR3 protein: CATSGGGYSNQPQHF
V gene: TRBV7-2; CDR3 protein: CASSFSLGTMYEKLFF
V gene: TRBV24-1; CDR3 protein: CATSDSGFTRGQYF
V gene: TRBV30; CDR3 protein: CAWSSGTGYEKLFF
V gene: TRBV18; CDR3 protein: CASSPTVQGRGYTF
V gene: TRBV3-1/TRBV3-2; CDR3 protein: CASSPSNRGSYNSPLHF
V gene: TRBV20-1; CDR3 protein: CSASETGGVNYGYTF
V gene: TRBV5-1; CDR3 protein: CASSSYQETQYF
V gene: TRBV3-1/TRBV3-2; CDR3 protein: CASSLTSRGYTF
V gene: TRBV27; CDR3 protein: CASSQLWGTNYGYTF
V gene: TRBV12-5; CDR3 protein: CASGGQLNTEAFF
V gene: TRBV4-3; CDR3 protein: CASSAGGGYNEQFF
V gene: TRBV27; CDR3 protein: CASSLAFGPRDTEAFF
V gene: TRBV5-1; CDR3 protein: CASSTMSRGRAYEQYF
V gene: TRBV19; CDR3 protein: CASSLPEGPYTF
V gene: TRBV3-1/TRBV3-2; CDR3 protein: CASSQGRGQPQHF
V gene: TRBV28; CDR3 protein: CASSSPGGNYEQYF
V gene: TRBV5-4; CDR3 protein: CASSSKRSYEQYF
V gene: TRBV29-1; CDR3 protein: CSVDGTRTAGSRSNQPQHF
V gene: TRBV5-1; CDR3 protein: CASSSTGQRVSYNEQFF
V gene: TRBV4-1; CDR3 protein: CASSRGGADTQYF
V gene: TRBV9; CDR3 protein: CASSVAGQGQDEQYF
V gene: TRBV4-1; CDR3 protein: CASRPGTNEKLFF
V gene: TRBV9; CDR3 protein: CASSATSLDREYF